The clone carrying this T cell receptor beta chain was counted ten times or more. Antigen specificity is unknown. Germline V gene lookup returns CDR1 MNHNS and CDR2 SASEGT. The CDR3 contains 14 residues. V trimming: 6 bases; J trimming: 5 bases; junction bases outside the gene matches: 6. The iRepertoire nested amplicon-rescue multiplex PCR amplified TCR alpha and beta CDR3s from RNA. One entry per CDR3 protein results from TCRdb running MiXCR on the multiplex PCR reads. The repertoire holds around 120,000 distinct CDR3 sequences, with approximately 26% as singletons. This record belongs to a study of glioma-infiltrating T cells. Study results and caveats: Above-expected tissue-blood divergence occurred in all gliomas, most in low-grade ones. Tissue and blood shared very few CDR3 sequences.

The sequencing sample was made of glioma tissue, nonneoplastic brain tissue, or PBMCs (not recorded which). The receptor's source is a human donor with low-grade glioma or glioblastoma, undergoing nonglioma brain surgery, or in good health (not recorded which). The V and J genes are TRBV6-1 and TRBJ2-5; the match to TRBD2 covers 10 bases. The CDR3 DNA reads as TGTGCCAGCAGCAGCGGGGGGGCGGTGGAGACCCAGTACTTC. This sequence encodes CASSSGGAVETQYF.